This T cell receptor beta chain came from a study of control samples from healthy donors and cancer patients. V dropped 4 bases and J dropped 6; count of bases not matched to a gene: 5. CDR1 and CDR2 from the germline V gene are SGHTA and FQGNSA. This CDR3 region has 14 residues. Produced via immunoSEQ multiplex PCR; TCRdb's table is partial and in-frame only. The table includes some 65,000 clones, 75% to 90% detected once. The clonotype was recovered from a woman in her 50s with lung cancer. The gene calls are TRBV7-2 and TRBJ2-1, with 8 bases that match TRBD2. Sequencing was done on a sample of PBMCs. The CDR3 loop reads CASSSGLDPNEQFF. CDR3 coding DNA: TGTGCCAGCAGCTCGGGACTAGATCCCAATGAGCAGTTCTTC.